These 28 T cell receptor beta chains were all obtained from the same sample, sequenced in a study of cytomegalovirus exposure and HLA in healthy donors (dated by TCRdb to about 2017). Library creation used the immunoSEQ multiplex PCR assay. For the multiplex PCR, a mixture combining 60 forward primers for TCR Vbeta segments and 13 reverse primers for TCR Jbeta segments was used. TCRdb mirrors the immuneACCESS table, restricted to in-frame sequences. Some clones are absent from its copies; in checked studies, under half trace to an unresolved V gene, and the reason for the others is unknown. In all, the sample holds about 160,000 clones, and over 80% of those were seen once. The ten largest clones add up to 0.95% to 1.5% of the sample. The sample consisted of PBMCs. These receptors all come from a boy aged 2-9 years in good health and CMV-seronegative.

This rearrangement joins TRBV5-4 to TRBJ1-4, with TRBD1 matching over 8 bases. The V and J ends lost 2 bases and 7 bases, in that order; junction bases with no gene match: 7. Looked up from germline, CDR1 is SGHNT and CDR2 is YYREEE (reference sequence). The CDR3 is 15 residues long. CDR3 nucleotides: TGTGCCAGCAGCTTCTCGCAGGGGGCGAGTGAAAAACTGTTTTTT. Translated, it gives CASSFSQGASEKLFF.

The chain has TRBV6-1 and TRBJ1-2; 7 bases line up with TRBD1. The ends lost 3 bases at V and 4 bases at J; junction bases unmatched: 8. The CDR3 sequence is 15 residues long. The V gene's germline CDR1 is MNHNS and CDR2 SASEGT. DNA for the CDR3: TGTGCCAGCAGTGAGCAAACCCGGGACAGCTATGGCTACACCTTC. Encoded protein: CASSEQTRDSYGYTF.

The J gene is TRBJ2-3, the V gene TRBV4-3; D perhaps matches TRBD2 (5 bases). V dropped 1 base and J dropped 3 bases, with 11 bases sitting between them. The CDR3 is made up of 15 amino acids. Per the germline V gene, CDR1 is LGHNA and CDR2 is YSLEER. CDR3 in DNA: TGCGCCAGCAGCCAAGGGTTGAGGGAGACAGATACGCAGTATTTT. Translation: CASSQGLRETDTQYF.

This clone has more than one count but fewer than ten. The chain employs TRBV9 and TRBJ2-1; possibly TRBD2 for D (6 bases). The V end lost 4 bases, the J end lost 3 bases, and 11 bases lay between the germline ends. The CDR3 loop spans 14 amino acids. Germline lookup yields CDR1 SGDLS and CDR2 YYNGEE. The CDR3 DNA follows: TGTGCCAGCAGCCCCCGGGACTTCTACAATGAGCAGTTCTTC. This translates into CASSPRDFYNEQFF.

The DNA of the CDR3 is TGTGCCAGCAGCTTAACCGGGGGGAAAAACACTGAAGCTTTCTTT. Residues: CASSLTGGKNTEAFF. The chain has TRBV7-2 and TRBJ1-1, with D perhaps TRBD1 (5 bases). Deletions cut 2 bases from V and 2 bases from J, with 12 bases between. This CDR3 comprises 15 residues. In germline, CDR1 is SGHTA, CDR2 FQGNSA.

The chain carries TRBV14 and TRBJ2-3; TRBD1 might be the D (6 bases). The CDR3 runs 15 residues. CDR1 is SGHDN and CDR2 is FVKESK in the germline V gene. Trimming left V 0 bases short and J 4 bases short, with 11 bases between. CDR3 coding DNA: TGTGCCAGCAGCCAAGATCAGGGGTACGCAGATACGCAGTATTTT. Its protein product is CASSQDQGYADTQYF.

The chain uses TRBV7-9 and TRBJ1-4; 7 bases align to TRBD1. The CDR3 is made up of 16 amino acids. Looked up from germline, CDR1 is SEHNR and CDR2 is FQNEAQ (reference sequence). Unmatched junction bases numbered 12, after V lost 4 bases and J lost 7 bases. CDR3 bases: TGTGCCAGCAGCTCTGGTTCGGTCAGGGGGTCTGAAAAACTGTTTTTT. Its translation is CASSSGSVRGSEKLFF.

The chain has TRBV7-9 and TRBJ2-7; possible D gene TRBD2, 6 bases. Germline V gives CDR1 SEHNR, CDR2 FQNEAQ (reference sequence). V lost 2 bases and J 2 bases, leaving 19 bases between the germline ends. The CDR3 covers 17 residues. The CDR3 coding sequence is TGTGCCAGCAGCTTATCTGGGGGTGGCGGGGCAACCTACGAGCAGTACTTC. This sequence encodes CASSLSGGGGATYEQYF.

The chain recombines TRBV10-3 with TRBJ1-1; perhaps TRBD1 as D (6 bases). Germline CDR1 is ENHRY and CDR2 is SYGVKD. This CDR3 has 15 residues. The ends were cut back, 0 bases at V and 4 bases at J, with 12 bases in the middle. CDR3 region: CAISESEAGATEAFF. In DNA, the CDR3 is TGTGCCATCAGTGAGTCGGAGGCAGGGGCCACTGAAGCTTTCTTT.

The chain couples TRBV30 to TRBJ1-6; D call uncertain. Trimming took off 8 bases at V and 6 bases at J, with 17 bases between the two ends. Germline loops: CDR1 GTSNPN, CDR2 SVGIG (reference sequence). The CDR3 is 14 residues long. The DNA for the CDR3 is TGTGCCCTAAGGAAAGAGCGGGGTAATTCACCCCTCCACTTT. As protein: CALRKERGNSPLHF.

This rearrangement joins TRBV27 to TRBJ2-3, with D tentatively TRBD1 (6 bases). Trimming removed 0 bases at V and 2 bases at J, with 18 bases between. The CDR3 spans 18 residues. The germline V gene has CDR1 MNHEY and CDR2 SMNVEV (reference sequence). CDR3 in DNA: TGTGCCAGCAGTTTATCGGTCCCCGGGACACGACTCACAGATACGCAGTATTTT. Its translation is CASSLSVPGTRLTDTQYF.

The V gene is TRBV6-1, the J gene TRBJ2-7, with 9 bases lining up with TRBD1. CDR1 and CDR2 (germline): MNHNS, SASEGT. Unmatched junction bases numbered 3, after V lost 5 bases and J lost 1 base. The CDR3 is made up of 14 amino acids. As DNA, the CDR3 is TGTGCCAGCAGTCGGACAGGGGAATCCTACGAGCAGTACTTC. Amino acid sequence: CASSRTGESYEQYF.

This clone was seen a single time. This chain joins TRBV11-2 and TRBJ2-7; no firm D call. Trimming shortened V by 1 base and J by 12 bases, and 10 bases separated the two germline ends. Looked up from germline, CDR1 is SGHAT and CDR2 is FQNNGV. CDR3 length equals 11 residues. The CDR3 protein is CASSLGARRYV. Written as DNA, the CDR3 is TGTGCCAGCAGCTTAGGGGCCCGTCGGTACGTC.

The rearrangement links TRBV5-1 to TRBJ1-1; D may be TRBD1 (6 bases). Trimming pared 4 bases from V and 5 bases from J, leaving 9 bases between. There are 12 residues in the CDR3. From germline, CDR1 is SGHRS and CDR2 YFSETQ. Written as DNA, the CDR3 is TGCGCCAGCAGCACGCAGGGGACTGAAGCTTTCTTT. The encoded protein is CASSTQGTEAFF.

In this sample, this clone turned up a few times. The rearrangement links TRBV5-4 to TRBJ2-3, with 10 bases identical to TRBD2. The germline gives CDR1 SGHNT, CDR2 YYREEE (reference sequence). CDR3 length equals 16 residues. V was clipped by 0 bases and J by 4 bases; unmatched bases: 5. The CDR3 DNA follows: TGTGCCAGCAGCTTGGACTTAGCGGGGGGTTCAGATACGCAGTATTTT. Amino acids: CASSLDLAGGSDTQYF.

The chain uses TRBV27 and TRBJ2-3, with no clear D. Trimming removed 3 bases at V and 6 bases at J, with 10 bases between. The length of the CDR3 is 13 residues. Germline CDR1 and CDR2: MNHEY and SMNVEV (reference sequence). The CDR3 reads CASSFWSEDTQYF. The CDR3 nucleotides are TGTGCCAGCAGTTTTTGGAGCGAGGATACGCAGTATTTT.

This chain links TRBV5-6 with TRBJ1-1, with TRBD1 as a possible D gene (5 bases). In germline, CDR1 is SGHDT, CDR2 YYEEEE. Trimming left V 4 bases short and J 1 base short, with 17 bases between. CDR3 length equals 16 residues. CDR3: CASSETVLWGNTEAFF. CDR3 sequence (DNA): TGTGCCAGCAGCGAGACAGTTCTCTGGGGGAACACTGAAGCTTTCTTT.

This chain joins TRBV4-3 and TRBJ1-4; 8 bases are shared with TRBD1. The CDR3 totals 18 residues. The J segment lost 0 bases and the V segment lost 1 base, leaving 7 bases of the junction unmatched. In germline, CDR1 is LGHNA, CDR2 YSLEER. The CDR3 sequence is CASSQGTGSGSTNEKLFF. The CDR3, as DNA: TGCGCCAGCAGCCAAGGGACAGGGTCGGGGTCAACTAATGAAAAACTGTTTTTT.

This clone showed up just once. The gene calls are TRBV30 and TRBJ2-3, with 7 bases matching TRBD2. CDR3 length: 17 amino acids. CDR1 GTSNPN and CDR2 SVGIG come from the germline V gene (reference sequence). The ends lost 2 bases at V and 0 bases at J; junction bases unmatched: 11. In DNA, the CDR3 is TGTGCCTGGAGTCAAACTACTAGCGCCACTAGCACAGATACGCAGTATTTT. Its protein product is CAWSQTTSATSTDTQYF.

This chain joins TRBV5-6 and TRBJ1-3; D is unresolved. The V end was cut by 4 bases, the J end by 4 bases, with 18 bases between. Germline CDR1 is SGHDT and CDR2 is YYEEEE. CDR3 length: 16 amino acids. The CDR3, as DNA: TGTGCCAGCAGCGGAGGACTGCTCAGTCAAGGAAACACCATATATTTT. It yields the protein CASSGGLLSQGNTIYF.

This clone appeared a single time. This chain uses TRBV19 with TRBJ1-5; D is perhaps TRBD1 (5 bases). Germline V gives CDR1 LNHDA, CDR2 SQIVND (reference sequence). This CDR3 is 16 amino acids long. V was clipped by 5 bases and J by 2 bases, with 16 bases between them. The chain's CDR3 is CASSSNDWGGNQPQHF. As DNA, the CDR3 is TGTGCCAGTAGTTCTAACGACTGGGGGGGCAATCAGCCCCAGCATTTT.

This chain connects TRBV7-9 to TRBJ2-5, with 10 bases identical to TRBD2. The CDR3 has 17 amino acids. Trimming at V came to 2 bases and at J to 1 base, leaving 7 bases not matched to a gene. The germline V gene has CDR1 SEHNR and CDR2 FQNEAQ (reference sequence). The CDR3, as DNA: TGTGCCAGCAGCTTACTAGCGGGAGTGGGCCTCCAAGAGACCCAGTACTTC. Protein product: CASSLLAGVGLQETQYF.

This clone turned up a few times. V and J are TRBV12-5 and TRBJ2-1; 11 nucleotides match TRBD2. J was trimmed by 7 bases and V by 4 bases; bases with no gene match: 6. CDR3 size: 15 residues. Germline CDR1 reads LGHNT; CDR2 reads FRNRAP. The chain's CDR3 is CASGSGTSGSNEQFF. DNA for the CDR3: TGTGCTAGTGGTTCAGGGACTAGCGGCAGTAATGAGCAGTTCTTC.

In DNA, the CDR3 is TGTGCCTGGAGTGATCAGGTGAACACTGAAGCTTTCTTT. This gives the protein CAWSDQVNTEAFF. The chain carries TRBV30 and TRBJ1-1; D ambiguous. The CDR3 is 13 amino acids. Germline assignment: CDR1 GTSNPN and CDR2 SVGIG (reference sequence). With 1 base removed from V and 0 bases from J, the gap between germline ends came to 6 bases.

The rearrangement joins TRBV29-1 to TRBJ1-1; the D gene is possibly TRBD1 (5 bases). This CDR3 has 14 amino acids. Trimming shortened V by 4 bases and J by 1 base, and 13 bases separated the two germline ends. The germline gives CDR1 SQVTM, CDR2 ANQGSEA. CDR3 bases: TGCAGCGTTGGAATGGGGCGGACGAACACTGAAGCTTTCTTT. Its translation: CSVGMGRTNTEAFF.

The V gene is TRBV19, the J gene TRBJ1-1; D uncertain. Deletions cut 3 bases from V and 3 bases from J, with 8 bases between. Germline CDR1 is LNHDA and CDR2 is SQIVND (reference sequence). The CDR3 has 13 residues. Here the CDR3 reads CASSMKGDTEAFF. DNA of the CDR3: TGTGCCAGTAGTATGAAAGGAGACACTGAAGCTTTCTTT.

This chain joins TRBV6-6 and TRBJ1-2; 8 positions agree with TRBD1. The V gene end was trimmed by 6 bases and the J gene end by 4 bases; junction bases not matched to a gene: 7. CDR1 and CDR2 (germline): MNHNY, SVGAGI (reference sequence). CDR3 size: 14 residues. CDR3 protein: CASSPAGQAYGYTF. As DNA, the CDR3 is TGTGCCAGCAGCCCCGCGGGACAGGCCTATGGCTACACCTTC.

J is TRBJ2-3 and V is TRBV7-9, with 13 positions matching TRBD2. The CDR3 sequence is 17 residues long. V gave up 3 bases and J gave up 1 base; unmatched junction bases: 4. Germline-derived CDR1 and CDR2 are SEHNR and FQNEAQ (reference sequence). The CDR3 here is CASSFSLAGGGTDTQYF. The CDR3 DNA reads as TGTGCCAGCAGCTTTTCACTAGCGGGAGGGGGCACAGATACGCAGTATTTT.